This T cell receptor (beta chain) was identified during a study of preoperative IRX-2 immunotherapy in early breast cancer. With 5 bases clipped from V and 0 bases from J, the junction kept 6 bases outside the gene matches. The germline V gene has CDR1 SGHNT and CDR2 YENEEA. The CDR3 spans 15 residues. Sequenced by immunoSEQ multiplex PCR; TCRdb stores in-frame clones only, minus some. This sample yields about 38,000 clones, of which about four fifths are seen a single time; about 1.5% belongs to the top ten. Treatment indicated: preoperative locoregional IRX-2 cytokine immunotherapy. Samples came from a phase Ib trial of preoperative locoregional IRX-2 cytokine immunotherapy.

The TCR comes from a human donor with breast cancer. The chain couples TRBV11-3 to TRBJ1-2; 7 positions match TRBD1. The sample here was lymph node tissue, taken after IRX-2 immunotherapy. CDR3 sequence (DNA): TGTGCCAGCAGCCAGGAACAGGGGTCTAACTATGGCTACACCTTC. The encoded protein is CASSQEQGSNYGYTF. The full variable domain, with the rest looked up from reference TRBV11-3 and TRBJ1-2, is EAGVVQSPRYKIIEKKQPVAFWCNPISGHNTLYWYLQNLGQGPELLIRYENEEAVDDSQLPKDRFSAERLKGVDSTLKIQPAELGDSAVYLCASSQEQGSNYGYTFGSGTRLTVV.